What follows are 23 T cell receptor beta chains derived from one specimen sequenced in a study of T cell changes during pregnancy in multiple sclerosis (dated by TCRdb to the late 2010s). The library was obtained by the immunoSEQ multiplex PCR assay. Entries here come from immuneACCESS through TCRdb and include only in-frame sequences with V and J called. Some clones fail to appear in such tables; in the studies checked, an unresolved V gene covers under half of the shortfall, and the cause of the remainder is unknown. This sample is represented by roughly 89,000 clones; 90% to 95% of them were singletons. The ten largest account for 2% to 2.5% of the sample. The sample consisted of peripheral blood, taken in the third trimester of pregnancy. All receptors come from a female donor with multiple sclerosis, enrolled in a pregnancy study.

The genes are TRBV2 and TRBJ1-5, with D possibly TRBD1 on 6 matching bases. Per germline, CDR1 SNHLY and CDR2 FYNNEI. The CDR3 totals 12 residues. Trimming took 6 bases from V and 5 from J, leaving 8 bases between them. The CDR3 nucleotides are TGTGCCAGCAGACAGGGCTATCAGCCCCAGCATTTT. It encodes CASRQGYQPQHF.

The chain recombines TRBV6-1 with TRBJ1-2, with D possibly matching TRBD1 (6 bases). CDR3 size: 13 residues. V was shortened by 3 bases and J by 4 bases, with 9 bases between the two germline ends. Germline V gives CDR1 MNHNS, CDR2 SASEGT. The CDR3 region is CASSDGGGYGYTF. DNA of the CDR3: TGTGCCAGCAGTGATGGGGGCGGCTATGGCTACACCTTC.

The CDR3 sequence: CASSRPGTSGISYNEQFF. DNA of the CDR3: TGTGCCAGTAGTCGCCCCGGGACTAGCGGGATCTCCTACAATGAGCAGTTCTTC. The chain recombines TRBV19 with TRBJ2-1, with 13 bases lining up with TRBD2. V lost 5 bases, J lost 0 bases, and 7 bases stayed unmatched. CDR3 length: 18 amino acids. Germline lookup yields CDR1 LNHDA and CDR2 SQIVND (reference sequence).

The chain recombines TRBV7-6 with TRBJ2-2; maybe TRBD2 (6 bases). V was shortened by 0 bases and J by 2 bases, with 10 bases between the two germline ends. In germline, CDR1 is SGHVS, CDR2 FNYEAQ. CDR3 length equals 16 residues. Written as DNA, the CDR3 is TGTGCCAGCAGCTTAGCTAGCGGTCATAACACCGGGGAGCTGTTTTTT. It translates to CASSLASGHNTGELFF.

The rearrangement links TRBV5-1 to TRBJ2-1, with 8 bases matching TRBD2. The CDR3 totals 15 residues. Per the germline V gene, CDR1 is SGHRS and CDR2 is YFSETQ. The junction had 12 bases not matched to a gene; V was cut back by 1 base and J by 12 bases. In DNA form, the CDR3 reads TGCGCCAGCAGCTTGACTAGCGGTTCCCCCTTCGGGCAGTTCTTC. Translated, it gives CASSLTSGSPFGQFF. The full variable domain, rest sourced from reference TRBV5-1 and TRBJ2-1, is KAGVTQTPRYLIKTRGQQVTLSCSPISGHRSVSWYQQTPGQGLQFLFEYFSETQRNKGNFPGRFSGRQFSNSRSEMNVSTLELGDSALYLCASSLTSGSPFGQFFGPGTRLTVL.

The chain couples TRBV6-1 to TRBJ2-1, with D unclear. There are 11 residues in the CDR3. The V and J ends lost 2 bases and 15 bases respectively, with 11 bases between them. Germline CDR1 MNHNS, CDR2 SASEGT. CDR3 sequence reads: CASSETLSLFF. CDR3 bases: TGTGCCAGCAGTGAAACACTAAGTTTGTTCTTC.

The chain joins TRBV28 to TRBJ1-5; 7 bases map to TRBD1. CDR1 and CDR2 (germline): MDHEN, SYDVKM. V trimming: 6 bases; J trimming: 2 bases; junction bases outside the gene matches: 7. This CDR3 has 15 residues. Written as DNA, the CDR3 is TGTGCCAGCAGGCTCGACAGGGTCGGCAATCAGCCCCAGCATTTT. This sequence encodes CASRLDRVGNQPQHF.

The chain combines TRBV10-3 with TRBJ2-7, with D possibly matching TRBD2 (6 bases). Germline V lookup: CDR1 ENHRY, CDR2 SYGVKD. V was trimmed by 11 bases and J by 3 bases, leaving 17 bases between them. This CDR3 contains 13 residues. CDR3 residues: CAASVGGNYEQYF. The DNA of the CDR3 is TGTGCCGCATCGGTCGGCGGGAACTACGAGCAGTACTTC.

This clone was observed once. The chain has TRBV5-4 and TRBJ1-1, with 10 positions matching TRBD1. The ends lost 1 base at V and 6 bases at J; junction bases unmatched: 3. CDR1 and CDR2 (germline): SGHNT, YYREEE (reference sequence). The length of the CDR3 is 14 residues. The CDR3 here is CASSLIGQGAEAFF. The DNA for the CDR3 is TGTGCCAGCAGCTTGATAGGACAGGGGGCTGAAGCTTTCTTT. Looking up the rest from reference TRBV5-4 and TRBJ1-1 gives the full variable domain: ETGVTQSPTHLIKTRGQQVTLRCSSQSGHNTVSWYQQALGQGPQFIFQYYREEENGRGNFPPRFSGLQFPNYSSELNVNALELDDSALYLCASSLIGQGAEAFFGQGTRLTVV.

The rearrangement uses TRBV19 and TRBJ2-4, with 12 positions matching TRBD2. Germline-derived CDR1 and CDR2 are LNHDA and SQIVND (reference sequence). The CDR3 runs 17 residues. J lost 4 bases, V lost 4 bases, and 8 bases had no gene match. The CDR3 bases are TGTGCCAGTAGTACCTGGACTAGCGGGATGGCAAAAAACATTCAGTACTTC. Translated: CASSTWTSGMAKNIQYF.

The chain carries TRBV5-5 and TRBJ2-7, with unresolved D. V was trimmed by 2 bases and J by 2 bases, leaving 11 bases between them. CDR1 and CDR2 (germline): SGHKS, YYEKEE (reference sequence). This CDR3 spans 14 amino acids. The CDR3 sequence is CASSFSPGPYEQYF. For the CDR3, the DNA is TGTGCCAGCAGCTTTAGTCCAGGCCCCTACGAGCAGTACTTC. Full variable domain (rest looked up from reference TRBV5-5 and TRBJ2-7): DAGVTQSPTHLIKTRGQQVTLRCSPISGHKSVSWYQQVLGQGPQFIFQYYEKEERGRGNFPDRFSARQFPNYSSELNVNALLLGDSALYLCASSFSPGPYEQYFGPGTRLTVT.

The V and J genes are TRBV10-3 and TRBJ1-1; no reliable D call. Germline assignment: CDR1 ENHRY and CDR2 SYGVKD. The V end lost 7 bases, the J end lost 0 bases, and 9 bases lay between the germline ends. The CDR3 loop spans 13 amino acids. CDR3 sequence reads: CAIKQTMNTEAFF. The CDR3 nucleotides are TGTGCCATCAAACAGACCATGAACACTGAAGCTTTCTTT.

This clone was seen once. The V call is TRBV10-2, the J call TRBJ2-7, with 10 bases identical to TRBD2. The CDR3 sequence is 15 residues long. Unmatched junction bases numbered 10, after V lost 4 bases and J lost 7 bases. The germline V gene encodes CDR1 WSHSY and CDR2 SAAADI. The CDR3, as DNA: TGCGCCAGCAGTGTTTCAGCGGGAGGGCCGGGAGAGCAGTACTTC. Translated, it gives CASSVSAGGPGEQYF.

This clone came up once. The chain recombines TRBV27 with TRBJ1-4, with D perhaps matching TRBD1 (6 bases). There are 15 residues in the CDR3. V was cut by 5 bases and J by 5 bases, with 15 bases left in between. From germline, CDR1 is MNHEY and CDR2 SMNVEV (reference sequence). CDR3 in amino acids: CASSKSGASNEKLFF. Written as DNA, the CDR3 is TGTGCCAGCAGTAAGTCAGGGGCCTCAAATGAAAAACTGTTTTTT.

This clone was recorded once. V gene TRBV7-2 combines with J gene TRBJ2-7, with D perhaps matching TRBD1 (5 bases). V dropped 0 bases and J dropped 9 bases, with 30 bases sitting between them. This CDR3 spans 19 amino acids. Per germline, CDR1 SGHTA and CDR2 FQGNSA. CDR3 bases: TGTGCCAGCAGCTTAGCAGATACGCAGATCCACAGGATGCCCCAAGTGCAGTACTTC. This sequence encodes CASSLADTQIHRMPQVQYF.

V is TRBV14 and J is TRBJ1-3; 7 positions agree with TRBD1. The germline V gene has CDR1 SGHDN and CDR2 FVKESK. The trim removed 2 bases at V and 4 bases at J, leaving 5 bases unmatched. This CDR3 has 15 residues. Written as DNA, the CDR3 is TGTGCCAGCAGCCAACGACAGGGCAGAGGAAACACCATATATTTT. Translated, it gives CASSQRQGRGNTIYF.

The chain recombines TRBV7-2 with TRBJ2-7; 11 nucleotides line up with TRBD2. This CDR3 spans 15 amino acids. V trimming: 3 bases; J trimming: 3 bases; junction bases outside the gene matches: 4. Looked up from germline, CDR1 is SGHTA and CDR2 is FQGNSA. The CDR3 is CASSFSGRAVYEQYF. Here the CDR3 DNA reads TGTGCCAGCAGCTTTAGCGGGAGGGCGGTCTACGAGCAGTACTTC.

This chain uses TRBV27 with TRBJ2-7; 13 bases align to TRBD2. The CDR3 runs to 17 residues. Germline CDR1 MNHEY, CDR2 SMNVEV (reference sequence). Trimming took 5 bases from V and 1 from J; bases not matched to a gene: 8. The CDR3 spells CASSLTGLAGASYEQYF. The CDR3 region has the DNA TGTGCCAGCAGTCTTACAGGACTAGCGGGAGCGTCCTACGAGCAGTACTTC.

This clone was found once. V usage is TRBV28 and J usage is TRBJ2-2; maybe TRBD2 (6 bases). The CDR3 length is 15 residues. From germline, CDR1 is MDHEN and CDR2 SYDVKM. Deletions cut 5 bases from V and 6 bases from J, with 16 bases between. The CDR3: CASSRGTPYPGELFF. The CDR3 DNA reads TGTGCCAGCAGTCGCGGGACTCCTTATCCCGGGGAGCTGTTTTTT.

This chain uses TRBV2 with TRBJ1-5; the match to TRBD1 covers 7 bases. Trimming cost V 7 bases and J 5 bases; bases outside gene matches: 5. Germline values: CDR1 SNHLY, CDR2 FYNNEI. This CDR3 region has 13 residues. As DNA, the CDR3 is TGTGCCAGCACTCCCGACAGGGATCAGCCCCAGCATTTT. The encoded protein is CASTPDRDQPQHF. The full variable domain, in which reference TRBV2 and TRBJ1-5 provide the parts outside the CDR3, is EPEVTQTPSHQVTQMGQEVILRCVPISNHLYFYWYRQILGQKVEFLVSFYNNEISEKSEIFDDQFSVERPDGSNFTLKIRSTKLEDSAMYFCASTPDRDQPQHFGDGTRLSIL.

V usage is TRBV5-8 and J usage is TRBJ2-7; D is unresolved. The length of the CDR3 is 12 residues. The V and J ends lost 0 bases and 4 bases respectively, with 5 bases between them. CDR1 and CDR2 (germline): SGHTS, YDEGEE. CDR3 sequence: CASSLVPYEQYF. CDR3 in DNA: TGTGCCAGCAGCTTGGTCCCGTACGAGCAGTACTTC.

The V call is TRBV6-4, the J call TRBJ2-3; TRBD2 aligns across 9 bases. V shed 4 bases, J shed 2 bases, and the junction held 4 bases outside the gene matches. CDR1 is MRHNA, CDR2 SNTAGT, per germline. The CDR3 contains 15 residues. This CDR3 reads CASSVASGTTDTQYF. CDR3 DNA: TGTGCCAGCAGTGTGGCTAGCGGGACCACAGATACGCAGTATTTT.

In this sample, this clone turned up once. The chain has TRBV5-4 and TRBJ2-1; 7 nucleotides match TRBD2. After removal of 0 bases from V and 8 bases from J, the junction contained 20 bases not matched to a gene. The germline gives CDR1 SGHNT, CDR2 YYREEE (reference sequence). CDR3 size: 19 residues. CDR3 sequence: CASSLVGAGNPSRWDEQFF. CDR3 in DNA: TGTGCCAGCAGCTTGGTTGGAGCGGGGAACCCCAGTCGCTGGGATGAGCAGTTCTTC.